This TCR beta chain was documented in a study of glioma-infiltrating T cells (dated by TCRdb to between 2015 and 2016). Background on the whole study: TCR alpha- and beta-chain repertoires were sequenced from glioma tissue, non-neoplastic brain tissue and matched peripheral blood mononuclear cells. Three low-grade glioma patients, roughly eight primary glioblastoma patients, and three non-glioma patients who contributed non-neoplastic brain tissue made up the paired cohort. Each tissue-infiltrating repertoire was compared with the same patient's peripheral blood repertoire to measure divergence between tissue and blood T-cell populations. Overall results and qualifications from the work: Group comparisons were based on small numbers of patients: three non-neoplastic, three low-grade glioma and eight glioblastoma patients. VJ-independent divergence between tissue and blood was below expectation in non-neoplastic patients but above expectation in all gliomas, especially low-grade gliomas. Very few CDR3 sequences were shared between tissue and blood, attributed to high CDR3 diversity and limited sampling.

The iRepertoire nested amplicon-rescue multiplex PCR (arm-PCR) platform was used to amplify TCR alpha and beta CDR3 regions from RNA. The input for one-step reverse transcription and amplification was 100-400 ng of either tissue mRNA or PBMC total RNA. Following bead purification, Illumina adapters were added by a secondary multiplex PCR, and libraries between 200 and 400 bp were gel-purified. Demultiplexing relied on internal 6-nucleotide barcodes carried by the libraries. Sequencing of libraries was performed on an Illumina MiSeq with 2x220 or 2x250 nucleotide paired-end reads. Under the source paper's analysis protocol: FLASH 1.2.11 was used to merge paired reads, and BWA-MEM then aligned the reads to the GRCh37 human genome before TRA and TRB reads were extracted. V and J assignment used an IMGT-derived reference of cassette sequences and CDR3 motifs that included pseudogenes. Reads were translated in three frames, and productive CDR3s were defined as those with a C...FGXG motif and no stop codons. Clonotypes were defined as unique combinations of V-J cassette pair and CDR3 amino acid sequence. Hamming distance filtering was applied to reads, with thresholds set by the sequence error rate of each sample in mapped regions. Through fastp at Q25 and MiXCR, TCRdb rebuilt clones from the public reads, retaining in-frame beta chains. One record per CDR3 amino acid sequence lists the most common genes and DNA. The V and J calls reflect TCRdb's pipeline rather than the authors' work. The sample table holds about 130,000 distinct CDR3 sequences, of which about 25% were seen once. The ten largest clones capture under 35% of the sample.

V drops 6 bases and J drops 2 bases, leaving 20 bases in between. CDR1 MNHEY and CDR2 SMNVEV were looked up in the germline V gene (reference sequence). Including the terminal cysteine and valine, the CDR3 comprises 16 residues. Solely the CDR3 DNA is kept, with 48 bases framed from the first base. This clonotype came up many times. Its antigen is unknown. Base qualities are not provided; no much larger clone lies one nucleotide away. Input material: glioma tissue, nonneoplastic brain tissue, or PBMCs (not recorded which). This TCR was sampled from a human donor with low-grade glioma or glioblastoma, undergoing nonglioma brain surgery, or in good health (not recorded which). Rearrangement joined TRBV27 to TRBJ2-7; the D gene may be TRBD1 or TRBD2, since each aligns over 5 bases. The CDR3 in this case is CASSPLGDASAYEQYV. The DNA sequence is given as TGTGCCAGCAGCCCTTTGGGGGATGCGTCAGCCTACGAGCAGTACGTC.